Following are 20 T cell receptor beta chains from one sample sequenced in a study of blood T cell repertoires in COVID-19. TCRdb's copy holds only in-frame clones and misses some; the assay was immunoSEQ multiplex PCR. The table records under 200,000 clones, approximately 89% of them present only once. Sequenced material: peripheral blood. The receptors come from a man aged 70 or older with acute or convalescent COVID-19.

This clone was picked up one time. The chain is built from TRBV27 and TRBJ2-1; D is uncertain. Germline V gives CDR1 MNHEY, CDR2 SMNVEV (reference sequence). The germline V and J ends were trimmed by 3 bases and 3 bases, with 9 bases remaining between them. The CDR3 length is 14 residues. DNA for the CDR3: TGTGCCAGCAGTTTCAGTGAGGTCTACAATGAGCAGTTCTTC. This sequence encodes CASSFSEVYNEQFF.

This chain joins TRBV25-1 and TRBJ1-4; 11 nucleotides agree with TRBD1. V trimming: 6 bases; J trimming: 7 bases; junction bases outside the gene matches: 7. The CDR3 totals 15 residues. Germline assignment: CDR1 MGHDK and CDR2 SYGVNS. CDR3 region: CASSRTGGEGEKLFF. In DNA, the CDR3 is TGTGCCAGCAGCCGGACAGGGGGCGAGGGTGAAAAACTGTTTTTT.

The chain is built from TRBV6-5 and TRBJ2-7; 7 bases map to TRBD2. The germline gives CDR1 MNHEY, CDR2 SVGAGI. The CDR3 runs to 13 residues. The V and J ends lost 8 bases and 3 bases, in that order; junction bases with no gene match: 7. CDR3 protein: CASSSGAYYEQYF. The CDR3 coding sequence is TGTGCCAGCTCTAGCGGAGCTTACTACGAGCAGTACTTC.

The chain carries TRBV9 and TRBJ2-1; D is perhaps TRBD2 (5 bases). Germline V gene data show CDR1 as SGDLS and CDR2 as YYNGEE. V was pared by 0 bases and J by 8 bases, with 15 bases between. CDR3 size: 15 residues. The CDR3 sequence is CASSVVSRGTDEQFF. CDR3 sequence (DNA): TGTGCCAGCAGCGTAGTCAGCCGGGGTACGGATGAGCAGTTCTTC. The whole variable domain, remainder taken from reference TRBV9 and TRBJ2-1, is DSGVTQTPKHLITATGQRVTLRCSPRSGDLSVYWYQQSLDQGLQFLIQYYNGEERAKGNILERFSAQQFPDLHSELNLSSLELGDSALYFCASSVVSRGTDEQFFGPGTRLTVL.

The rearrangement uses TRBV4-2 and TRBJ2-2; TRBD1 might be the D (6 bases). Trimming removed 4 bases at V and 2 bases at J, with 14 bases between. The CDR3 covers 16 residues. Germline assignment: CDR1 LGHNA and CDR2 YNFKEQ. CDR3 bases: TGTGCCAGCAGCCTTAGTGGGGGCTTTAACACCGGGGAGCTGTTTTTT. It specifies CASSLSGGFNTGELFF.

This clone has more than one count but fewer than ten. The chain employs TRBV24-1 and TRBJ1-1; maybe TRBD1 (6 bases). CDR1 KGHDR and CDR2 SFDVKD come from the germline V gene. The CDR3 length is 15 residues. V dropped 3 bases and J dropped 3 bases, with 13 bases sitting between them. The CDR3 protein is CATSDSRGGDTEAFF. The DNA for the CDR3 is TGTGCCACCAGTGATAGCCGAGGGGGGGACACTGAAGCTTTCTTT.

The genes are TRBV6-6 and TRBJ1-1; D remains unclear. Germline lookup yields CDR1 MNHNY and CDR2 SVGAGI (reference sequence). V was shortened by 10 bases and J by 3 bases, with 9 bases between the two germline ends. CDR3 length equals 11 residues. CDR3 sequence reads: CATSRDTEAFF. DNA for the CDR3: TGTGCCACCTCGAGGGACACTGAAGCTTTCTTT.

The V gene is TRBV15, the J gene TRBJ2-1; 9 bases are a match to TRBD2. The CDR3 runs 15 residues. Per the germline V gene, CDR1 is LNHNV and CDR2 is YYDKDF (reference sequence). Trimming took 3 bases from V and 4 from J; bases not matched to a gene: 4. Here the CDR3 reads CATSRVAGAYNEQFF. CDR3 in DNA: TGTGCCACCAGCAGGGTAGCGGGAGCGTACAATGAGCAGTTCTTC.

The gene calls are TRBV5-5 and TRBJ2-3; 9 positions match TRBD1. CDR3 size: 15 residues. Per germline, CDR1 SGHKS and CDR2 YYEKEE (reference sequence). With V trimmed by 3 bases and J by 3 bases, 5 bases remained unmatched. CDR3 nucleotides: TGTGCCAGCAGCTGGACAGGGGTTCGTACAGATACGCAGTATTTT. This gives the protein CASSWTGVRTDTQYF.

The J gene is TRBJ2-5, the V gene TRBV11-2; 7 bases map to TRBD1. The CDR3 is 16 amino acids. J gave up 2 bases and V 5 bases, and 11 bases lay outside the gene matches. CDR1 and CDR2 from the germline V gene are SGHAT and FQNNGV. CDR3 nucleotides: TGTGCCAGCAGCGCGCTCCGGGACAGAGTTCAAGAGACCCAGTACTTC. It specifies CASSALRDRVQETQYF.

The chain links TRBV28 to TRBJ1-1; possibly TRBD1 for D (5 bases). Germline V gene data show CDR1 as MDHEN and CDR2 as SYDVKM. V lost 6 bases to trimming and J lost 8 bases, with 19 bases between them. The CDR3 loop spans 14 amino acids. CDR3 DNA: TGTGCCAGCAGCTTCCGCCCGGGGGGGGGAGAAGCTTTCTTT. Encoded protein: CASSFRPGGGEAFF.

This chain uses TRBV6-1 with TRBJ2-1, with TRBD2 matching over 10 bases. The ends lost 3 bases at V and 3 bases at J; junction bases unmatched: 5. Germline V lookup: CDR1 MNHNS, CDR2 SASEGT. The CDR3 is made up of 16 amino acids. This chain's CDR3 is CASSDLTSGVYNEQFF. The CDR3, as DNA: TGTGCCAGCAGTGATCTTACTAGCGGGGTCTACAATGAGCAGTTCTTC.

This sequence joins TRBV27 and TRBJ1-1; 7 bases fit TRBD1. From germline, CDR1 is MNHEY and CDR2 SMNVEV (reference sequence). V trimming: 2 bases; J trimming: 8 bases; junction bases outside the gene matches: 5. There are 13 residues in the CDR3. The CDR3 coding sequence is TGTGCCAGCAGTTTAAGGGACAGAGGGGAAGCTTTCTTT. Amino acid sequence: CASSLRDRGEAFF.

This clone was counted only a few times. The chain combines TRBV3-1 (or the pseudogene TRBV3-2) with TRBJ2-7, with 16 bases identical to TRBD2. The CDR3 is 18 residues long. The V segment lost 1 base and the J segment 2 bases; nucleotides outside the gene matches: 5. Germline loops: CDR1 LGHDT, CDR2 YNNKEL (reference sequence). CDR3 residues: CASSQGLGTSGRAYEQYF. The DNA of the CDR3 is TGTGCCAGCAGCCAAGGTCTCGGGACTAGCGGGAGGGCCTACGAGCAGTACTTC.

CDR3 region: CASRLSGTHKGYTF. The CDR3 DNA sequence: TGTGCCAGCAGACTATCCGGGACTCACAAGGGCTACACCTTC. This sequence joins TRBV3-1 (or the pseudogene TRBV3-2) and TRBJ1-2, with a possible D match to TRBD1 (5 bases). Trimming shortened V by 6 bases and J by 8 bases, and 19 bases separated the two germline ends. The CDR3 contains 14 residues. Germline loops: CDR1 LGHDT, CDR2 YNNKEL (reference sequence).

The chain joins TRBV11-2 to TRBJ2-3; D gene uncertain. The CDR3 is 14 amino acids. CDR1 SGHAT and CDR2 FQNNGV come from the germline V gene. The V end was cut by 5 bases, the J end by 1 base, with 10 bases between. The CDR3 DNA reads as TGTGCCAGCAGCCTTAGCAGACGCACAGATACGCAGTATTTT. Protein: CASSLSRRTDTQYF.

The chain couples TRBV15 to TRBJ2-4; 10 positions match TRBD1. Germline-derived CDR1 and CDR2 are LNHNV and YYDKDF (reference sequence). The V segment lost 7 bases and the J segment 8 bases; nucleotides outside the gene matches: 8. This CDR3 has 14 residues. The CDR3 reads CATKTGGEGDIQYF. For the CDR3, the DNA is TGTGCCACCAAGACAGGGGGCGAGGGAGACATTCAGTACTTC.

The chain joins TRBV3-1 (or the pseudogene TRBV3-2) to TRBJ1-1, with a weak D call TRBD1 (6 bases). The CDR3 has 14 residues. Trimming stripped 4 bases from V and 6 bases from J, with 15 bases between. The V gene's germline CDR1 is LGHDT and CDR2 YNNKEL (reference sequence). CDR3 in amino acids: CASSRAQGIAEAFF. DNA of the CDR3: TGTGCCAGCAGCCGCGCACAGGGTATCGCTGAAGCTTTCTTT.

This rearrangement joins TRBV5-3 to TRBJ2-1, with D tentatively TRBD2 (6 bases). TRBV5-3 is placed among ORFs of uncertain function. This CDR3 contains 13 residues. V lost 4 bases and J lost 12, with 17 bases in between. CDR3 amino acids: CARSPRVLGRQFF. Here the CDR3 DNA reads TGTGCCAGAAGCCCCCGGGTCCTCGGGAGGCAGTTCTTC.

A few counts support this clone. This chain uses TRBV23-1 with TRBJ1-1; 9 bases line up with TRBD1. TRBV23-1 belongs to the ORF category, with a function that is uncertain. The CDR3 is made up of 15 amino acids. V shed 10 bases and J 1 base; nucleotides not matched to a gene: 10. The CDR3 loop is CATVPGQGSNTEAFF. DNA for the CDR3: TGCGCCACCGTCCCGGGACAGGGTTCGAACACTGAAGCTTTCTTT.